The 15 T cell receptor beta chains below were found in one sample sequenced in a study of cytomegalovirus exposure and HLA in healthy donors. PCR primers comprised 60 Vbeta and 13 Jbeta primers. The repertoire was sequenced with immunoSEQ multiplex PCR; TCRdb's copy has only in-frame clones and lacks some. The sample holds 250,000 to 350,000 clones, 80% seen once. The material sequenced was PBMCs. Receptors were obtained from a girl aged 2-10 years in good health and CMV-seronegative.

CDR3 nucleotide sequence: TGTGCCAGCAGAAACCGGCATGGCGGGGGGCAGTCCTACAATGAGCAGTTCTTC. As protein: CASRNRHGGGQSYNEQFF. The chain joins TRBV2 to TRBJ2-1, with TRBD2 identical over 8 bases. This CDR3 comprises 18 residues. Unmatched junction bases numbered 14, after V lost 6 bases and J lost 1 base. Germline CDR1 reads SNHLY; CDR2 reads FYNNEI.

Concerning this clone: Within the sample, other DNA sequences also encode this same CDR3. This rearrangement joins TRBV5-1 to TRBJ2-7; TRBD2 agrees at 10 bases. With 4 bases clipped from V and 2 bases from J, the junction kept 3 bases outside the gene matches. The length of the CDR3 is 14 residues. The V gene's germline CDR1 is SGHRS and CDR2 YFSETQ. CDR3 region: CASSLTSGTYEQYF. The CDR3 nucleotides read TGCGCCAGCAGCCTCACTAGCGGGACCTACGAGCAGTACTTC.

This chain links TRBV21-1 with TRBJ2-3; the D call TRBD1 from the table was never checked on the DNA. TRBV21-1 is deemed a pseudogene. This CDR3 region has 15 residues. CDR3 in amino acids: CASSKAQGDVDTQYF. CDR3 nucleotide sequence: TGTGCCAGCAGCAAAGCACAGGGGGATGTGGATACGCAGTATTTT.

This sequence joins TRBV9 and TRBJ2-2, with D tentatively TRBD1 (6 bases). The CDR3 covers 14 residues. Trimming shortened V by 0 bases and J by 7 bases, and 10 bases separated the two germline ends. The germline V gene has CDR1 SGDLS and CDR2 YYNGEE. CDR3 in amino acids: CASSVDWGHGELFF. In nucleotides, the CDR3 is TGTGCCAGCAGCGTAGACTGGGGGCACGGGGAGCTGTTTTTT.

V gene TRBV30 combines with J gene TRBJ2-5, with 7 bases identical to TRBD1. Looked up from germline, CDR1 is GTSNPN and CDR2 is SVGIG (reference sequence). CDR3 length equals 12 residues. Trimming took 1 base from V and 4 from J; bases not matched to a gene: 0. CDR3 DNA sequence: TGTGCCTGGAGTGGACAGGGAGAGACCCAGTACTTC. It translates to CAWSGQGETQYF.

The rearrangement uses TRBV9 and TRBJ2-1; TRBD1 aligns across 9 bases. With V trimmed by 0 bases and J by 8 bases, 9 bases remained unmatched. The CDR3 totals 16 residues. Germline CDR1 is SGDLS and CDR2 is YYNGEE. The CDR3 spells CASSVASNRGLDEQFF. DNA of the CDR3: TGTGCCAGCAGCGTAGCTTCCAACAGGGGGCTCGATGAGCAGTTCTTC.

This sequence joins TRBV4-1 and TRBJ1-5; a weak D match, TRBD1 (5 bases). Germline CDR1 and CDR2: MGHRA and YSYEKL. Trimming took 0 bases from V and 3 from J, leaving 9 bases between them. The length of the CDR3 is 15 residues. The CDR3 loop reads CASSQEGVFNQPQHF. In DNA form, the CDR3 reads TGCGCCAGCAGCCAAGAAGGGGTTTTCAATCAGCCCCAGCATTTT.

The chain couples TRBV6-5 to TRBJ2-7; TRBD1 might be the D (5 bases). Trimming stripped 6 bases from V and 7 bases from J, with 16 bases between. Germline CDR1 reads MNHEY; CDR2 reads SVGAGI. The CDR3 contains 13 residues. The CDR3 DNA reads TGTGCCAGCAGACCCGGACATTCGGATGAGCAGTACTTC. Residues: CASRPGHSDEQYF.

The genes are TRBV6-5 and TRBJ2-3; TRBD2 matches at 8 bases. V shed 5 bases, J shed 4 bases, and the junction held 5 bases outside the gene matches. CDR1 is MNHEY and CDR2 is SVGAGI in the germline V gene. This CDR3 region has 14 residues. The CDR3 nucleotides read TGTGCCAGCAGTAGAGCGGGAGTCGCAGATACGCAGTATTTT. It encodes CASSRAGVADTQYF.

A single count supports this clone. This chain connects TRBV5-1 to TRBJ2-3; 7 nucleotides agree with TRBD2. The V gene's germline CDR1 is SGHRS and CDR2 YFSETQ. The CDR3 length is 13 residues. V trimming: 2 bases; J trimming: 6 bases; junction bases outside the gene matches: 3. The CDR3 region has the DNA TGCGCCAGCAGCTTCCAGGGAGGGGATACGCAGTATTTT. As protein: CASSFQGGDTQYF.

The chain couples TRBV18 to TRBJ2-1, with D perhaps matching TRBD2 (6 bases). Per germline, CDR1 KGHSH and CDR2 LQKENI. Deletions cut 1 base from V and 4 bases from J, with 14 bases between. The length of the CDR3 is 16 residues. Here the CDR3 reads CASSPRGDLTYNEQFF. CDR3 nucleotides: TGTGCCAGCTCACCACGCGGGGACCTGACTTACAATGAGCAGTTCTTC.

V gene TRBV29-1 combines with J gene TRBJ1-1; D not resolved. V lost 4 bases and J 2 bases, leaving 8 bases between the germline ends. CDR1 SQVTM and CDR2 ANQGSEA come from the germline V gene. This CDR3 spans 12 amino acids. CDR3 sequence (DNA): TGCAGCGTTGGCGGAGGAAACACTGAAGCTTTCTTT. It encodes CSVGGGNTEAFF.

The chain links TRBV19 to TRBJ1-5; TRBD1 agrees at 8 bases. Germline assignment: CDR1 LNHDA and CDR2 SQIVND (reference sequence). Trimming removed 3 bases from V and 2 bases from J; junction bases left unmatched: 3. The CDR3 is 15 residues long. The CDR3 sequence is CASSIKTGGNQPQHF. As DNA, the CDR3 is TGTGCCAGTAGTATTAAGACAGGGGGCAATCAGCCCCAGCATTTT.

The chain has TRBV7-8 and TRBJ1-2; 8 positions agree with TRBD1. This CDR3 is 16 amino acids long. With V trimmed by 1 base and J by 2 bases, 6 bases remained unmatched. Germline V CDR1 and CDR2: SGHVS, FQNEAQ. This CDR3 is CASSLGGTGPNYGYTF. DNA of the CDR3: TGTGCCAGCAGCTTAGGAGGGACAGGACCGAACTATGGCTACACCTTC.

The chain combines TRBV7-2 with TRBJ1-2, with D tentatively TRBD1 (6 bases). The CDR3 has 15 amino acids. Germline V lookup: CDR1 SGHTA, CDR2 FQGNSA. Trimming cost V 5 bases and J 7 bases, with 20 bases left between them. CDR3 sequence: CASSANRDSFSGYTF. CDR3 DNA sequence: TGTGCCAGCAGCGCGAACAGGGATTCGTTCAGTGGCTACACCTTC.